This T cell receptor (beta chain) was obtained from a study of T cell repertoires in cytomegalovirus infection (dated by TCRdb to the late 2010s). Study-level background: The peptide stimulations were aimed at well-studied HLA-B-restricted epitopes as well as recently identified HLA-C-restricted CMV epitopes, whose presentation resists viral immunomodulation. Because public TCR beta signatures pointed to carriage of CMV infection together with the matching HLA type, the HLA type of each donor mattered for the analysis.

The treatment or condition label for this specimen denotes: in vitro stimulation with specific CMV peptide epitopes to enrich CMV-specific T cells. Findings and caveats that apply to the study as a whole: The ex vivo response was dominated by HLA-C-restricted CMV-specific TCR beta clonotypes, which also provided the single most frequent clonotype in two of eight donors. Carriers of CMV infection plus the relevant HLA type were discriminated by the cumulative frequency of public TCR beta family members in the study cohort and in an independent approximately 350-donor cohort.

For sequencing, an Illumina HiSeq 1500 was employed. TCRdb reworked the public reads: Q25 trimming with fastp, MiXCR clone assembly, productive beta chains retained. Rows with a matching CDR3 protein are joined into one entry that keeps the most common DNA and genes. The sample yields roughly 920,000 distinct CDR3 sequences; around a third were counted once. Over 12% of the sample is in the top ten clones. A few counts support this clonotype. Its antigen is currently not known. No much larger clone is present one base from it, and per-base qualities are unavailable. CDR1 and CDR2 are read off the germline V gene as LGHNT and FRNRAP. The CDR3 numbers 14 residues from cysteine through phenylalanine. Just CDR3 DNA is preserved here, 42 bases in frame from base 1. The germline V and J ends show losses of 1 base and 10 bases respectively, and no gene match explains 3 bases of the junction.

The rearrangement joined TRBV12-5 to TRBJ1-6; 8 nucleotides in the junction match TRBD1. The sample was cultured CD8+ T cells from PBMCs, taken from culture after CMV antigen stimulation. This clonotype was obtained from a human donor in good health (CMV status not recorded). Some clones in this sample may be carry-over from other donors' samples. CDR3 reads: CASGLGQGRSPLHF. The sequenced DNA: TGTGCTAGTGGTTTGGGACAGGGGCGGTCACCCCTCCACTTT.